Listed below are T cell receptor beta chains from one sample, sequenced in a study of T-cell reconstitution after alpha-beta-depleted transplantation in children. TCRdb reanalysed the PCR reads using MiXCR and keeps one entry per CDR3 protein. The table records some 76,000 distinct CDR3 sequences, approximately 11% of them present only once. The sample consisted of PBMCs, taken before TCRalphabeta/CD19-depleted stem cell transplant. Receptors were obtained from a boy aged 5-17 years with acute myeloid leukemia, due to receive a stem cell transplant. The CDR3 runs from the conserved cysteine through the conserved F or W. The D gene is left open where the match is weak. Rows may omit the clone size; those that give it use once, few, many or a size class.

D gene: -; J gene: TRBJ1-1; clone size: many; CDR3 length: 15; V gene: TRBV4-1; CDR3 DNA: TGCGCCAGCAGCCAAGATCAGTCCATGGGCACTGAAGCTTTCTTT; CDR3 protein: CASSQDQSMGTEAFF
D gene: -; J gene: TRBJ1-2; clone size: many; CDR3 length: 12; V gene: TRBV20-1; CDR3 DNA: TGCAGTGCCGTAACAGGGTCGGATGGCTACACCTTC; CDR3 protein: CSAVTGSDGYTF
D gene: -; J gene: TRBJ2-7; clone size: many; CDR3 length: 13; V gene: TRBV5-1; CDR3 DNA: TGCGCCAGCAGCACCGGTGGGGACTACGAGCAGTACTTC; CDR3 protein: CASSTGGDYEQYF
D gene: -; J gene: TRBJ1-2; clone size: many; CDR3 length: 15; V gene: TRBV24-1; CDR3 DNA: TGTGCCTCGCGCTTAAGGGGTAATACTAACTATGGCTACACCTTC; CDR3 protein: CASRLRGNTNYGYTF
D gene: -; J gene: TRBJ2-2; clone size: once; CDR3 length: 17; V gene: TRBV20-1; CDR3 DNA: TGCAGTGCTAGAGTCCGGGTTCCGGGCCAGGGAACCGGGGAGCTGTTTTTT; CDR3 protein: CSARVRVPGQGTGELFF
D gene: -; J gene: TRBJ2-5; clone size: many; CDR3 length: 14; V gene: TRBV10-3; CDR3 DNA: TGTGCCATCAGTGACAGGGTGGGGCAAGAGACCCAGTACTTC; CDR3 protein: CAISDRVGQETQYF
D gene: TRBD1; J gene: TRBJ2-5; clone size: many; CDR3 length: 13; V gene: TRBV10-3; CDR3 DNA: TGTGCCATCAGTCCAGGGGGTCGGGAGACCCAGTACTTC; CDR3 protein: CAISPGGRETQYF
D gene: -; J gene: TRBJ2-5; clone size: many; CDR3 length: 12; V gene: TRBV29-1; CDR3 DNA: TGCAGCGTTGACGGTCCCCAAGAGACCCAGTACTTC; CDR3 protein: CSVDGPQETQYF
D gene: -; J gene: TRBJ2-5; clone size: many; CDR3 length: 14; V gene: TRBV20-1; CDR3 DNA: TGCAGTGCTAGAGCCGGGACGGCTATGGAGACCCAGTACTTC; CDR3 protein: CSARAGTAMETQYF
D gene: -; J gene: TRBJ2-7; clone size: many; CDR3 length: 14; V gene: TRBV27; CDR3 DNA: TGTGCCAGCAGTTTAGGACAGCCGATCTACGAGCAGTACTTC; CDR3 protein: CASSLGQPIYEQYF
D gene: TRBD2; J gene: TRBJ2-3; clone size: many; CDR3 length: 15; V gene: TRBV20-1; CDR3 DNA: TGCAGTGCTAGCCGGACTAGCGGGCGGACAGATACGCAGTATTTT; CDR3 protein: CSASRTSGRTDTQYF
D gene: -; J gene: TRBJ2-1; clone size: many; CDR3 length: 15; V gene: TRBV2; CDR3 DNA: TGTGCCAGCAGTGCGCGGGGGCCGGCCTACAATGAGCAGTTCTTC; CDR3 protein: CASSARGPAYNEQFF
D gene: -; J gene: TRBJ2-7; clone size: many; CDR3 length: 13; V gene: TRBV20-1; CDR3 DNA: TGCAGTGCTAGTGGGCTAGCGACCTACGAGCAGTACTTC; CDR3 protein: CSASGLATYEQYF
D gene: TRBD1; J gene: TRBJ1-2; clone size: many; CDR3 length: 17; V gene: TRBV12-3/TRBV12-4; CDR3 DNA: TGTGCCAGCAGTTTCCCGCCCGGACAGGGGAAGGGTCATGGCTACACCTTC; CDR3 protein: CASSFPPGQGKGHGYTF
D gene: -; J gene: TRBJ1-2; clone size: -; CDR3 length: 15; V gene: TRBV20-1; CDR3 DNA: TGCAGTGCTAGAGATGGGGCGGGCAAGTTATCTGGCTACACCTTC; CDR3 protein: CSARDGAGKLSGYTF
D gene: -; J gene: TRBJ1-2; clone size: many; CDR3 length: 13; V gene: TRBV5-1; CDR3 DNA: TGCGCCAGCAGCTTGGACAGGGACTATGGCTACACCTTC; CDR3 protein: CASSLDRDYGYTF
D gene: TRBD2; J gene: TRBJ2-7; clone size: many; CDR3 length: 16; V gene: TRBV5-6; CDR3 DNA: TGTGCCAGCAGCTTCGGACTAGCGGGGGACTCCTACGAGCAGTACTTC; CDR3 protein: CASSFGLAGDSYEQYF
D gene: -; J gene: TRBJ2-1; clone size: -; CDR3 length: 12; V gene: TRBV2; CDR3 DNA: TGTACCTTCAGTTTAGCGCAGGTTGAGCAGTTCTTC; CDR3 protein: CTFSLAQVEQFF
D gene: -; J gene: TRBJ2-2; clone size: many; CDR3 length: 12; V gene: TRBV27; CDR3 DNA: TGTGCCAGCAGTTTGATCGGCGGGGAGCTGTTTTTT; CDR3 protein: CASSLIGGELFF
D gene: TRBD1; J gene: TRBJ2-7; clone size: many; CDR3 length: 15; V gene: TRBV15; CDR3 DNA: TGTGCCACCAGCAGTCCCGACAGGGTACAAAGCGAGCAGTACTTC; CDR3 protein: CATSSPDRVQSEQYF
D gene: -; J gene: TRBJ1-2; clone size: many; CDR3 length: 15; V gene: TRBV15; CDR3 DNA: TGTGCCACCAGCAGAGACGCCTTGACAGGCGGTGGCTACACCTTC; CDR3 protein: CATSRDALTGGGYTF
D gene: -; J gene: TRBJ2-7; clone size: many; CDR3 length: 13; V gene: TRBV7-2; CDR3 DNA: TGTGCCAGCAGGCTTGGGCGGTTCTACGAGCAGTACTTC; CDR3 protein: CASRLGRFYEQYF
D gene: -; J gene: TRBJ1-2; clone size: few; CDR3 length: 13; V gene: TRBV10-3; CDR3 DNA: TGTGCCATCAGTGAGGATCAAGGCTATGGCTACACCTTC; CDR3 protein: CAISEDQGYGYTF
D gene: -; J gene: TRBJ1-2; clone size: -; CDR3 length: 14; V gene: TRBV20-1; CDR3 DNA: TGCAGTGCTAGTTTGCAGGGGACAAACTATGGCTACACCTTC; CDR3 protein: CSASLQGTNYGYTF
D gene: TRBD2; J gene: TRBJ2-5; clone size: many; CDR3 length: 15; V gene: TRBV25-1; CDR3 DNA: TGTGCCAGCAGTATCAGCGGGATTTACCAAGAGACCCAGTACTTC; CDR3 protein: CASSISGIYQETQYF
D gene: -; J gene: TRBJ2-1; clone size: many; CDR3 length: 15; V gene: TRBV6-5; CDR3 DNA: TGTGCCAGCAGTTATCGCCGGGGCGTGGGGAATGAGCAGTTCTTC; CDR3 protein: CASSYRRGVGNEQFF
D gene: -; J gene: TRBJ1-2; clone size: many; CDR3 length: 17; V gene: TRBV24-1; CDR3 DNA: TGTGCCACCAGTGATGGCAGGATTGATGGGGCTAACTATGGCTACACCTTC; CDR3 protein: CATSDGRIDGANYGYTF
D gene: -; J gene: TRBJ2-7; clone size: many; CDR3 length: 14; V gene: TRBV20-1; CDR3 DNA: TGCAGTGCTAGAGATCGGTCTAGTAGCTACGAGCAGTACTTC; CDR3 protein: CSARDRSSSYEQYF
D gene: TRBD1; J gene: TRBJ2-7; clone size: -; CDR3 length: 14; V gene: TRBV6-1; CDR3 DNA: TGTGCCAGCAGACGCCATTCACAGGGGGGCGAGCAGTACTTC; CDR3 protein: CASRRHSQGGEQYF
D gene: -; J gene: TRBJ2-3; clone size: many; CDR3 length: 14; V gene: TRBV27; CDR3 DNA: TGTGCCAGCAGTTTTGCAGAGGGGACAGATACGCAGTATTTT; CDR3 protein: CASSFAEGTDTQYF
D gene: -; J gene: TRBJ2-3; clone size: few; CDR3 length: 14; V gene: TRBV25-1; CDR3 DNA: TGTGCCAGCAGTGATCTTGGGGGCACAGATACGCAGTATTTT; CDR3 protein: CASSDLGGTDTQYF
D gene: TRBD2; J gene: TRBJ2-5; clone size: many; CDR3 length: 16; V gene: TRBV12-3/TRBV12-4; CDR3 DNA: TGTGCCAGCAGTCTGGTGATAGCGGGAGACCAAGAGACCCAGTACTTC; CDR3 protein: CASSLVIAGDQETQYF
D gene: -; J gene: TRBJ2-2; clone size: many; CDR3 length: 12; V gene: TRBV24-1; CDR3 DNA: TGTGCCACCAGTGATTTGCATCGGCCACTGTTTTTT; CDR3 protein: CATSDLHRPLFF
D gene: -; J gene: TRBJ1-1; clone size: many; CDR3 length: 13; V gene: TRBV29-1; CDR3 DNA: TGCAGCGTAAAACAGGGTTCGGGCACTGAAGCTTTCTTT; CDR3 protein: CSVKQGSGTEAFF
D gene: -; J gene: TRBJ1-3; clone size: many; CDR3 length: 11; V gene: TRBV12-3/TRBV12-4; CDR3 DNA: TGTGCCAGCGGGGGAATTAACACCATATATTTT; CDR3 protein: CASGGINTIYF
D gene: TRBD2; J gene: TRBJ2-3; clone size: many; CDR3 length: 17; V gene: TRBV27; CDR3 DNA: TGTGCCAGCAGGCTAACCGGGACTAGCATGAGCACAGATACGCAGTATTTT; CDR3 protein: CASRLTGTSMSTDTQYF
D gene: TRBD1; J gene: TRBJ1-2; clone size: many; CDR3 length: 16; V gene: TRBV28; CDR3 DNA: TGTGCCAGCAGTTATCGGGACAGCCCCTCTAGGTATGGCTACACCTTC; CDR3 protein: CASSYRDSPSRYGYTF
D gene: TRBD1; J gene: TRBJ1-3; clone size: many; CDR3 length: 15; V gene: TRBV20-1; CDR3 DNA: TGCAGTGCCTGGGGGCCGGGACAGGTTTTGAACACCATATATTTT; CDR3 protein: CSAWGPGQVLNTIYF
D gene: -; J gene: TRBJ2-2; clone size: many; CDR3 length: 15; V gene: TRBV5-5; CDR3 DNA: TGTGCCAGCAGCTACCACGCAGGGGCCACCGGGGAGCTGTTTTTT; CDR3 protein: CASSYHAGATGELFF
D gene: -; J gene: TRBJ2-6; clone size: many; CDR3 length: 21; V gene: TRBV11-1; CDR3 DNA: TGTGCCAGCAGCGATAGGAGTTACAGAGGACTTGAGGAGTCTGGGGCCAACGTCCTGACTTTC; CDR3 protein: CASSDRSYRGLEESGANVLTF
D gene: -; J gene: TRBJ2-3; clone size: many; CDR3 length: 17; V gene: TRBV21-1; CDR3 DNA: TGTGCCAGCAGCAAAGGGGATACAGGGACCTTCTCAGATACGCAGTATTTT; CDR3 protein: CASSKGDTGTFSDTQYF
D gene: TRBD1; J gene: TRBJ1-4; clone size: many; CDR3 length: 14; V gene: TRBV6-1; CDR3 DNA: TGTGCCAGCAGCCCTACAGGGGGCACTGAAAAACTGTTTTTT; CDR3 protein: CASSPTGGTEKLFF
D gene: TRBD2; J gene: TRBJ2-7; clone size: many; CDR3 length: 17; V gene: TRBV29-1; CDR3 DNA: TGCAGCGTTGAGTCCCTAGCGGGAGTTCCCCGGGTAAACGAGCAGTACTTC; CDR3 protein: CSVESLAGVPRVNEQYF
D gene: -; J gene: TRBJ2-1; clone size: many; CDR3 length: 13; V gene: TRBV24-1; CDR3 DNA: TGTGCCACCACCGGGCAGGGGTACAATGAGCAGTTCTTC; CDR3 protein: CATTGQGYNEQFF
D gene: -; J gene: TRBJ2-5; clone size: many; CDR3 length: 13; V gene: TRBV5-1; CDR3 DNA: TGCGCCAGCAGCACTACTAACCAAGAGACCCAGTACTTC; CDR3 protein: CASSTTNQETQYF
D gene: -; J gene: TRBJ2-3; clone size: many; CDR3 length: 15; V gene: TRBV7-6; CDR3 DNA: TGTGCCAGCAGCTTTGGTGCCACCTTCACAGATACGCAGTATTTT; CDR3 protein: CASSFGATFTDTQYF
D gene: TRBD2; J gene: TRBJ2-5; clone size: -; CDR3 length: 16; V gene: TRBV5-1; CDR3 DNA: TGCGCCAGCAGCTTGGGGGGCCTAGCGGTCCAAGAGACCCAGTACTTC; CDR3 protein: CASSLGGLAVQETQYF
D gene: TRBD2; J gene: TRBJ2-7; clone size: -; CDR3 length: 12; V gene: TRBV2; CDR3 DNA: TGTGCCATTGGGACTAGCGCCTACGAGCAGTACTTC; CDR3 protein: CAIGTSAYEQYF
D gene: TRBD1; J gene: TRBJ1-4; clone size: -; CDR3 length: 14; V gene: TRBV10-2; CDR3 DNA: TGCGCCAGCAGTGAGGCCGGACAGGGCGAAAAACTGTTTTTT; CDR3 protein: CASSEAGQGEKLFF
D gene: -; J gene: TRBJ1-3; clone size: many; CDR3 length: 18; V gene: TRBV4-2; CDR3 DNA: TGTGCCAGCAGCCAAGCACCGCCGGGCCAAAAGGTGGGAAACACCATATATTTT; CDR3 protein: CASSQAPPGQKVGNTIYF
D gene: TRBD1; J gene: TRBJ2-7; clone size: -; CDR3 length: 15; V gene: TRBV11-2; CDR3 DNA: TGTGCCAGCAGCTTATGGACAGGGGGCTCCTACGAGCAGTACTTC; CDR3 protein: CASSLWTGGSYEQYF
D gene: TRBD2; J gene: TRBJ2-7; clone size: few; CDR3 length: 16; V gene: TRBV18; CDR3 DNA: TGTGCCAGCTCACCCATCCAGGGACTATTAACCTACGAGCAGTACTTC; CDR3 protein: CASSPIQGLLTYEQYF
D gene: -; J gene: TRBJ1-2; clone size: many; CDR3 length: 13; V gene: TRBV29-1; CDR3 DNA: TGCAGCGTTGAGGACCCGGGTTGGTATGGCTACACCTTC; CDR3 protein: CSVEDPGWYGYTF
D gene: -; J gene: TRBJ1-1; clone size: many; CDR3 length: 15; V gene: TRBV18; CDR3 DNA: TGTGCCAGCTCACCACCGGGGCGGAGTGCCCTTGAAGCTTTCTTT; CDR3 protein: CASSPPGRSALEAFF
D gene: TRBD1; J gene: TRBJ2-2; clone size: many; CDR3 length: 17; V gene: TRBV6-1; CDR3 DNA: TGTGCCAGCACGAGGACAGGGTTTCCTTCGAACACCGGGGAGCTGTTTTTT; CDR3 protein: CASTRTGFPSNTGELFF